This T cell receptor beta chain emerged from a study of T cell changes during pregnancy in multiple sclerosis. This clone was counted once. TCRdb keeps only in-frame clones here, not all; method: immunoSEQ multiplex PCR. The sample records some 54,000 clones, 93% being singletons. The J segment lost 6 bases and the V segment lost 4 bases, leaving 11 bases of the junction unmatched. Germline CDR1 and CDR2: LGHNA and YNFKEQ. CDR3 length: 16 residues. The sample in question was peripheral blood, obtained after pregnancy. V and J are TRBV4-2 and TRBJ2-3, with TRBD2 matching over 9 bases. This TCR was sampled from a female donor with multiple sclerosis, enrolled in a pregnancy study. The DNA for the CDR3 is TGTGCCAGCAGCCCTAAGAGTAGCGGGAGAGGGGATACGCAGTATTTT. It codes for CASSPKSSGRGDTQYF.